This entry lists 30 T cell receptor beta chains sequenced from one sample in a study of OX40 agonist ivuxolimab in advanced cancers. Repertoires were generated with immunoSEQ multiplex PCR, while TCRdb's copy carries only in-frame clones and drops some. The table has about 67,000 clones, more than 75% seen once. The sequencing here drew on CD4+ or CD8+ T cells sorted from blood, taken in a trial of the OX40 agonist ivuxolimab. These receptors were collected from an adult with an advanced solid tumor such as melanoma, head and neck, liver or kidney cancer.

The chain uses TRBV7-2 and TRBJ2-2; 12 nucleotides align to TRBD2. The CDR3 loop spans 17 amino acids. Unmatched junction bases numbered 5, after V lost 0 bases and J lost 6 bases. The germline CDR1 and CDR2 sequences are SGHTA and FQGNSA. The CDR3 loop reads CASSLALLAGGAGELFF. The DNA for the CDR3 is TGTGCCAGCAGCTTAGCCCTACTAGCGGGAGGAGCCGGGGAGCTGTTTTTT. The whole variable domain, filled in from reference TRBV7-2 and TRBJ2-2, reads GAGVSQSPSNKVTEKGKDVELRCDPISGHTALYWYRQSLGQGLEFLIYFQGNSAPDKSGLPSDRFSAERTGGSVSTLTIQRTQQEDSAVYLCASSLALLAGGAGELFFGEGSRLTVL.

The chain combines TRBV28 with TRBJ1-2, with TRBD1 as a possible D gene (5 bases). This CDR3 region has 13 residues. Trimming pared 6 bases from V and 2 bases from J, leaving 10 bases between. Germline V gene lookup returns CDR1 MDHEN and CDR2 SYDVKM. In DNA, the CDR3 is TGTGCCAGCAGCCTGGGGGGGAACTATGGCTACACCTTC. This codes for CASSLGGNYGYTF.

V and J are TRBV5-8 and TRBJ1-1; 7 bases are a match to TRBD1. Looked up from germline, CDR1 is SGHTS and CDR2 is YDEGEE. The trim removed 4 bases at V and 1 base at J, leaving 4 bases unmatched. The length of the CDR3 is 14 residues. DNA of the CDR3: TGTGCCAGCAGCCGACAGGGCTCGAACACTGAAGCTTTCTTT. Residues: CASSRQGSNTEAFF.

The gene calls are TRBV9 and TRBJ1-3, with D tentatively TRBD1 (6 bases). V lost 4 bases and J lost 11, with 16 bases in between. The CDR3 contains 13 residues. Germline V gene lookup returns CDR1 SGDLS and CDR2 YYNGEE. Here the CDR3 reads CASSPWLSGAIYF. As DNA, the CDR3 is TGTGCCAGCAGCCCGTGGTTGTCAGGGGCCATATATTTT. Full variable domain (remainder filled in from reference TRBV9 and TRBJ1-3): DSGVTQTPKHLITATGQRVTLRCSPRSGDLSVYWYQQSLDQGLQFLIQYYNGEERAKGNILERFSAQQFPDLHSELNLSSLELGDSALYFCASSPWLSGAIYFGEGSWLTVV.

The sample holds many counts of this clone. CDR3: CASRPGQGLIGELFF. The CDR3 coding sequence is TGTGCCAGCAGACCGGGACAGGGTCTTATCGGGGAGCTGTTTTTT. This chain links TRBV6-6 with TRBJ2-2; the match to TRBD1 covers 9 bases. CDR1 and CDR2 from the germline V gene are MNHNY and SVGAGI (reference sequence). V was pared by 6 bases and J by 7 bases, with 9 bases of the junction left unmatched. The CDR3 runs 15 residues.

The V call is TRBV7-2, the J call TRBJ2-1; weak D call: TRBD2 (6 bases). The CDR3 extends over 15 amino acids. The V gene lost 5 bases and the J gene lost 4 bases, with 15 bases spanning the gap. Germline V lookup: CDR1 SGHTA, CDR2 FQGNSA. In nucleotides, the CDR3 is TGTGCCAGCAGCCCCGGACTAATGCTATACAATGAGCAGTTCTTC. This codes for CASSPGLMLYNEQFF.

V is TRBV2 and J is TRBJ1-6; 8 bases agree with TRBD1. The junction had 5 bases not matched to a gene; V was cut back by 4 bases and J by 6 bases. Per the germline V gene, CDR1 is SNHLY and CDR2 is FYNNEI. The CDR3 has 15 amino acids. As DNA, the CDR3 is TGTGCCAGCAGTGTAAGAGACAGGGGTAATTCACCCCTCCACTTT. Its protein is CASSVRDRGNSPLHF.

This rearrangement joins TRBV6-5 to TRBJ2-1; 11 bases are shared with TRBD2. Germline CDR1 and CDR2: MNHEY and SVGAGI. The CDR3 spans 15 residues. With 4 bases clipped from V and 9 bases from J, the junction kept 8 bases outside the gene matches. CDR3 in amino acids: CASSSSLAGGVEQFF. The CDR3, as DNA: TGTGCCAGCAGTTCATCTCTAGCGGGGGGAGTTGAGCAGTTCTTC.

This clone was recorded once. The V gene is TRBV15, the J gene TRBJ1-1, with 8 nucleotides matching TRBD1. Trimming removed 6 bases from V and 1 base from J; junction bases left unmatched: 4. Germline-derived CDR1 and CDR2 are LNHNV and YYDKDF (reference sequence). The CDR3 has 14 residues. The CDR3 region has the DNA TGTGCCACCAGGAAGGACAGGGCGAACACTGAAGCTTTCTTT. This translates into CATRKDRANTEAFF.

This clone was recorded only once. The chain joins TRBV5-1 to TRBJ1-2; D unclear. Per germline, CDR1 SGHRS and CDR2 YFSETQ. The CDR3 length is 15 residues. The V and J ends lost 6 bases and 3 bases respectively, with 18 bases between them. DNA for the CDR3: TGCGCCAGCACCCTGCTTGATTCGGGGTACTATGGCTACACCTTC. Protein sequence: CASTLLDSGYYGYTF.

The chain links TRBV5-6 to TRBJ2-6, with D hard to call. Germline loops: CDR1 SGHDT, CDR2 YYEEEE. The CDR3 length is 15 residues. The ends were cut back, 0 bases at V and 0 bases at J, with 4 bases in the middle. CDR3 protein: CASSLGLSGANVLTF. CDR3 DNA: TGTGCCAGCAGCTTGGGACTCTCTGGGGCCAACGTCCTGACTTTC.

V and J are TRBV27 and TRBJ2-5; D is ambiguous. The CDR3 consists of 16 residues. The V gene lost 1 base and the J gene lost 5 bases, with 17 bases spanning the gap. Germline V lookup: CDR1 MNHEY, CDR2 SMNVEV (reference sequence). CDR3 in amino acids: CASSLFYPPRMETQYF. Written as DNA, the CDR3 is TGTGCCAGCAGTTTATTTTACCCCCCCCGAATGGAGACCCAGTACTTC.

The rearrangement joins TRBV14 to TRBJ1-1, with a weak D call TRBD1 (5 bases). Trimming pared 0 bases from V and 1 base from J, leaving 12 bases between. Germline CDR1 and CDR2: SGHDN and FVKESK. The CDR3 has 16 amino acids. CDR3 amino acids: CASSQDLGRENTEAFF. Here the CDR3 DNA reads TGTGCCAGCAGCCAAGATTTGGGACGGGAGAACACTGAAGCTTTCTTT.

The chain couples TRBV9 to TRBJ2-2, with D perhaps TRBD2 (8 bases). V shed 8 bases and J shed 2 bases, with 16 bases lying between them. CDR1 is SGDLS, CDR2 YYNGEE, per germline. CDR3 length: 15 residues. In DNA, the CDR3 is TGTGCCAGTGCGGGGGGACAGCGAAACACCGGGGAGCTGTTTTTT. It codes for CASAGGQRNTGELFF.

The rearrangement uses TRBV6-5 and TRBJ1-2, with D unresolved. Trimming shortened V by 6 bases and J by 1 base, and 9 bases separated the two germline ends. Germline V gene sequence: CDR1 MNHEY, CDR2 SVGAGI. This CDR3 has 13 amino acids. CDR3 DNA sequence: TGTGCCAGCAGCCGTACTCTTAACTATGGCTACACCTTC. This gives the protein CASSRTLNYGYTF.

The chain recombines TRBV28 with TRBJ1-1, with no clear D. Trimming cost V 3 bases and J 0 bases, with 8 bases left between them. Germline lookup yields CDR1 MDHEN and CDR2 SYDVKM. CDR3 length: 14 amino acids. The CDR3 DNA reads TGTGCCAGCAGTTTGCTTTACATGAACACTGAAGCTTTCTTT. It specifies CASSLLYMNTEAFF.

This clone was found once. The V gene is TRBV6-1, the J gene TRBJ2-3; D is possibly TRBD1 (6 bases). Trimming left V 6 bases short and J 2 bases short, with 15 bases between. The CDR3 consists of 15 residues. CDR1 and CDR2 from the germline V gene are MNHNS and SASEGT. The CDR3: CASRPRGLYTDTQYF. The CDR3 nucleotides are TGTGCCAGCAGGCCCAGGGGCTTGTACACAGATACGCAGTATTTT.

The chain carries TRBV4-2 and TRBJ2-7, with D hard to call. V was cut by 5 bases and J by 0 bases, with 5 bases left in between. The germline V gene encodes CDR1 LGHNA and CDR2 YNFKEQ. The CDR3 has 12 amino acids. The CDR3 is CASSESSYEQYF. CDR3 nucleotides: TGTGCCAGCAGCGAGAGCTCCTACGAGCAGTACTTC.

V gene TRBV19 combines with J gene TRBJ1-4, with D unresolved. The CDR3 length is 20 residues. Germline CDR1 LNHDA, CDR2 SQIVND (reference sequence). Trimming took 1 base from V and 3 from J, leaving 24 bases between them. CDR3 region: CASSIAYEQIFSEANEKLFF. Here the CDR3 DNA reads TGTGCCAGTAGTATAGCCTACGAACAGATTTTCTCTGAGGCTAATGAAAAACTGTTTTTT.

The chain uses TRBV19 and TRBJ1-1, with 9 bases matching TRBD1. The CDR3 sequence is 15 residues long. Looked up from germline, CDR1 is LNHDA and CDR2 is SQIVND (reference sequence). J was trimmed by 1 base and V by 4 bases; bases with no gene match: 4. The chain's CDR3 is CASSTTGGWNTEAFF. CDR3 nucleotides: TGTGCCAGTAGTACAACAGGGGGCTGGAACACTGAAGCTTTCTTT.

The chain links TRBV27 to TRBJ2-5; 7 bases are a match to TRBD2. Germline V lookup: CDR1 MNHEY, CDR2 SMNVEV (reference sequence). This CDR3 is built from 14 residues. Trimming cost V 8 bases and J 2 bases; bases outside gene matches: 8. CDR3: CASGPWGGQETQYF. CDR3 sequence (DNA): TGTGCCAGCGGCCCCTGGGGGGGGCAAGAGACCCAGTACTTC.

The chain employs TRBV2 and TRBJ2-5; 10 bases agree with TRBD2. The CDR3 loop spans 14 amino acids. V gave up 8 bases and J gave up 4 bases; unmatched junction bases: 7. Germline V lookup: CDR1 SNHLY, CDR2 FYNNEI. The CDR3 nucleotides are TGTGCCAGCGCCGGACTAGCGGCACCAGAGACCCAGTACTTC. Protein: CASAGLAAPETQYF.

CDR3 sequence reads: CAWSPMIPQAQPRAFF. The CDR3 DNA is TGTGCCTGGAGTCCCATGATCCCGCAGGCCCAGCCTCGAGCTTTCTTT. The rearrangement joins TRBV30 to TRBJ1-1, with D unresolved. CDR1 is GTSNPN and CDR2 is SVGIG in the germline V gene (reference sequence). V was trimmed by 2 bases and J by 10 bases, leaving 26 bases between them. The CDR3 is 16 residues long.

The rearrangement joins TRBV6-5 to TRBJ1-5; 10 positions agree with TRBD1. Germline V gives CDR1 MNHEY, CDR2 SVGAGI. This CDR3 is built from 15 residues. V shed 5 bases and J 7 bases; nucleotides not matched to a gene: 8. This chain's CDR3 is CASSPDRGLVQPQHF. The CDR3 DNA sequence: TGTGCCAGCAGTCCCGACAGGGGGCTAGTCCAGCCCCAGCATTTT.

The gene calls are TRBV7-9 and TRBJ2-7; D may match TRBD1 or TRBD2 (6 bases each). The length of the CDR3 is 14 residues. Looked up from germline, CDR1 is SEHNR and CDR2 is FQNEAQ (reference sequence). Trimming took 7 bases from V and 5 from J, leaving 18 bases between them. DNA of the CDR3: TGTGCCAGCATCCTCGGGGGCGCTAACCACGAGCAGTACTTC. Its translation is CASILGGANHEQYF.

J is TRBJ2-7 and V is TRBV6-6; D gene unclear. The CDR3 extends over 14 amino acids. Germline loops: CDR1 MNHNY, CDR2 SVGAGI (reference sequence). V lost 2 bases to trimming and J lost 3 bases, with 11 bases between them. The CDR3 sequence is CASSYGNVNYEQYF. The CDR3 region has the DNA TGTGCCAGCAGTTACGGGAACGTAAACTACGAGCAGTACTTC.

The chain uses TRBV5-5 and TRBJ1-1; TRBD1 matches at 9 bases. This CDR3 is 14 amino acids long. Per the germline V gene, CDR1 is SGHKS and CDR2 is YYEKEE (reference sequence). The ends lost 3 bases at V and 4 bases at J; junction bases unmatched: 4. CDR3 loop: CASSWTGAGTEAFF. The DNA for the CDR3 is TGTGCCAGCAGCTGGACAGGGGCGGGCACTGAAGCTTTCTTT.

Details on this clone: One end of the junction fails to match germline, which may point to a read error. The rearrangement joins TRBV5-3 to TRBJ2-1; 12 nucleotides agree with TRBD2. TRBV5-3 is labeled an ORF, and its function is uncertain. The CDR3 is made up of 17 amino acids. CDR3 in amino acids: CARSLTSGRPFNNGQFF. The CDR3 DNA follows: TGTGCCAGAAGCTTAACTAGCGGGAGGCCTTTTAACAATGGGCAGTTCTTC.

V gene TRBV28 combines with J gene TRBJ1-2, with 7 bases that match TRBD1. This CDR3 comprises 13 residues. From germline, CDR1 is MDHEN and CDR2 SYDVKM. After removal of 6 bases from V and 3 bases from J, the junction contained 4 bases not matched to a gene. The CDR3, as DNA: TGTGCCAGCAGCCTACAGGGGCACTATGGCTACACCTTC. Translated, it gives CASSLQGHYGYTF.

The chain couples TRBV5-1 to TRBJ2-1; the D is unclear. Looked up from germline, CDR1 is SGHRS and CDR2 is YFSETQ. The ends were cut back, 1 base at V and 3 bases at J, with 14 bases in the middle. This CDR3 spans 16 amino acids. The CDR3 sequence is CASSLSMETRYNEQFF. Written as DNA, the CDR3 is TGCGCCAGCAGCTTGTCGATGGAGACCCGCTACAATGAGCAGTTCTTC.